This passage covers 5 T cell receptor beta chains from one sample sequenced in a study of cytomegalovirus exposure and HLA in healthy donors. 13 Jbeta primers and 60 Vbeta primers were used for the PCR. The data were produced by immunoSEQ multiplex PCR, yet TCRdb's version contains in-frame clones alone and is incomplete. The sample lists about 100,000 clones; under 80% were seen once. Sequencing input: PBMCs. Receptors originate from a woman aged 50 to 60 in good health and CMV-seropositive.

The V and J genes are TRBV30 and TRBJ1-2; D gene uncertain. This CDR3 is 13 amino acids long. V was cut by 4 bases and J by 0 bases, with 9 bases left in between. The germline CDR1 and CDR2 sequences are GTSNPN and SVGIG (reference sequence). CDR3 protein: CAWTPGTNYGYTF. The CDR3 coding sequence is TGTGCCTGGACACCGGGGACTAACTATGGCTACACCTTC.

V and J are TRBV7-9 and TRBJ2-5; D is possibly TRBD2 (5 bases). The CDR3 covers 16 residues. Germline V CDR1 and CDR2: SEHNR, FQNEAQ (reference sequence). V lost 5 bases and J 5 bases, leaving 21 bases between the germline ends. The CDR3 nucleotides read TGTGCCAGCAGCGTTAGCTCTCCTCTGGGCGGGGAGACCCAGTACTTC. Translated: CASSVSSPLGGETQYF.

This chain connects TRBV4-2 to TRBJ2-5; TRBD2 agrees at 14 bases. The germline V gene encodes CDR1 LGHNA and CDR2 YNFKEQ. Germline trimming cut 0 bases from V and 5 bases from J; bases unmatched to any gene: 5. The CDR3 contains 17 residues. CDR3 in amino acids: CASSQEARTSGRETQYF. The DNA of the CDR3 is TGTGCCAGCAGCCAAGAGGCTAGGACTAGCGGGAGGGAGACCCAGTACTTC.

This clone has only one observation. V is TRBV11-1 and J is TRBJ2-7; D is possibly TRBD2 (6 bases). The CDR3 runs to 14 residues. Germline CDR1 reads SGHAT; CDR2 reads FQDESV (reference sequence). V lost 1 base and J 9 bases, leaving 16 bases between the germline ends. CDR3 sequence reads: CASSLGDGREWQYF. The CDR3 DNA reads TGTGCCAGCAGCTTAGGAGACGGGAGAGAGTGGCAGTACTTC.

The chain carries TRBV7-9 and TRBJ1-2; 7 bases are shared with TRBD1. CDR3 length: 14 amino acids. V gave up 2 bases and J gave up 4 bases; unmatched junction bases: 4. Germline loops: CDR1 SEHNR, CDR2 FQNEAQ (reference sequence). The CDR3 nucleotides are TGTGCCAGCAGCTTAAGTGGGACAGCCTATGGCTACACCTTC. It codes for CASSLSGTAYGYTF.